The 2 T cell receptor beta chains listed next were all sequenced from one sample in a study of naive CD8 T cells in extremely preterm neonates. No cognate antigen is known for these TCRs. Samples were taken at extremely preterm deliveries at roughly 22-28 weeks of gestation. Sequencing used immunoSEQ multiplex PCR; TCRdb keeps in-frame clones, though not all of them. The table has around 5,400 clones, more than 90% seen once. Study-level points and caveats: Relative to older groups, preterm infants had shorter, less trimmed CDR3s with fewer N additions.

The specimen sequenced was naive CD8+ T cells from cord blood. Receptors originate from a boy who was born preterm.

V gene TRBV7-2 combines with J gene TRBJ1-1; D not resolved. With 3 bases removed from V and 1 base from J, the gap between germline ends came to 9 bases. The CDR3 sequence is 14 residues long. Germline V gene data show CDR1 as SGHTA and CDR2 as FQGNSA. The CDR3 DNA follows: TGTGCCAGCAGCTTCGGGCAGCGGAACACTGAAGCTTTCTTT. This sequence encodes CASSFGQRNTEAFF.

V and J are TRBV7-9 and TRBJ2-7, with 7 bases fitting TRBD2. This CDR3 region has 15 residues. Germline CDR1 SEHNR, CDR2 FQNEAQ (reference sequence). Trimming removed 2 bases from V and 1 base from J; junction bases left unmatched: 5. Here the CDR3 reads CASSLFEAGSYEQYF. The CDR3 region has the DNA TGTGCCAGCAGCTTATTCGAAGCGGGATCCTACGAGCAGTACTTC.